The 8 T cell receptor beta chains listed next were all sequenced from one sample in a study of technical replicates of blood from a handful of donors. Sequencing was performed with immunoSEQ multiplex PCR; in TCRdb, only in-frame clones are kept and a portion is missing. Of some 82,000 clones detected, 94% appear once; the ten largest clones hold around 0.4%. Material for sequencing was T cells isolated from PBMCs. The receptors originated from a human donor in good health.

The chain links TRBV30 to TRBJ1-2; the D is unclear. CDR3 length: 12 amino acids. Germline values: CDR1 GTSNPN, CDR2 SVGIG (reference sequence). The V gene lost 2 bases and the J gene lost 2 bases, with 6 bases spanning the gap. CDR3 DNA: TGTGCCTGGAGTCGCGTCAACTATGGCTACACCTTC. Translated: CAWSRVNYGYTF.

The J gene is TRBJ1-2, the V gene TRBV4-1, with 7 positions matching TRBD1. The CDR3 is 12 residues long. Germline lookup yields CDR1 MGHRA and CDR2 YSYEKL. The ends lost 3 bases at V and 10 bases at J; junction bases unmatched: 5. CDR3: CASSQDRKLYTF. The CDR3 DNA sequence: TGCGCCAGCAGCCAGGACAGGAAACTCTACACCTTC.

The J gene is TRBJ1-2, the V gene TRBV6-1; D call uncertain. Trimming removed 3 bases from V and 4 bases from J, with 9 bases in between. Per the germline V gene, CDR1 is MNHNS and CDR2 is SASEGT. CDR3 length: 13 residues. CDR3 sequence reads: CASSDVQSYGYTF. CDR3 DNA: TGTGCCAGCAGTGATGTACAGTCCTATGGCTACACCTTC.

V is TRBV9 and J is TRBJ1-4, with TRBD1 matching 7 bases. The CDR3 runs to 16 residues. The ends lost 3 bases at V and 2 bases at J; junction bases unmatched: 7. Germline-derived CDR1 and CDR2 are SGDLS and YYNGEE. The CDR3 here is CASSARGKGTNEKLFF. The CDR3 nucleotides read TGTGCCAGCAGCGCCAGGGGGAAGGGGACTAATGAAAAACTGTTTTTT.

The chain links TRBV7-3 to TRBJ2-2; 7 bases are a match to TRBD2. The junction had 10 bases not matched to a gene; V was cut back by 5 bases and J by 4 bases. CDR1 and CDR2 from the germline V gene are SGHTA and FQGTGA. This CDR3 contains 16 residues. CDR3 residues: CASSPLTGGLTGELFF. In DNA form, the CDR3 reads TGTGCCAGCAGCCCCTTGACGGGAGGTCTCACCGGGGAGCTGTTTTTT.

This clone was found once. The V and J genes are TRBV10-2 and TRBJ2-1; 10 nucleotides line up with TRBD1. V lost 8 bases to trimming and J lost 2 bases; unmatched junction nucleotides: 3. The CDR3 totals 14 residues. CDR1 WSHSY and CDR2 SAAADI come from the germline V gene. The CDR3 reads CASSGTGAYNEQFF. The CDR3 region has the DNA TGCGCCAGCTCCGGGACAGGGGCCTACAATGAGCAGTTCTTC.

The chain combines TRBV2 with TRBJ1-2; 8 bases line up with TRBD1. The CDR3 runs to 12 residues. Trimming took 4 bases from V and 10 from J; bases not matched to a gene: 5. CDR1 and CDR2 (germline): SNHLY, FYNNEI. CDR3 DNA sequence: TGTGCCAGCAGTGGGGCAGGGGGCATCTACACCTTC. Amino acid sequence: CASSGAGGIYTF.

The chain employs TRBV28 and TRBJ1-5; D ambiguous. Trimming pared 1 base from V and 0 bases from J, leaving 10 bases between. The V gene's germline CDR1 is MDHEN and CDR2 SYDVKM. The CDR3 spans 16 residues. The CDR3 loop reads CASSLYSYYSNQPQHF. The CDR3 nucleotides read TGTGCCAGCAGTTTATATAGCTATTATAGCAATCAGCCCCAGCATTTT.